This is a list of T cell receptor beta chains from one sample in a study of early T cells in non-severe SARS-CoV-2 infection. Each CDR3 protein is one row after TCRdb ran MiXCR on the 5' RACE reads. The repertoire includes tens of thousands of distinct CDR3 sequences, approximately 9% of them detected once, and approximately 5.7% sits in the top ten. Sequenced material: whole blood, taken at baseline. These receptors were obtained from an adult who was a healthcare worker with PCR-confirmed SARS-CoV-2 infection or an uninfected control (not recorded which). CDR3s include the opening cysteine and the closing phenylalanine or tryptophan. Each record gives: V gene, J gene, D gene, CDR3 protein. A D gene is named only where the DNA matches it firmly.

V gene: TRBV2
J gene: TRBJ2-5
D gene: NA
CDR3 protein: CATPGTQETQYF

V gene: TRBV11-2
J gene: TRBJ2-3
D gene: NA
CDR3 protein: CASSLRVGLKDTQYF

V gene: TRBV3-1
J gene: TRBJ1-5
D gene: NA
CDR3 protein: CASSQTSSNQPQHF

V gene: TRBV27
J gene: TRBJ1-2
D gene: NA
CDR3 protein: CASSLLSGASGYTF

V gene: TRBV7-6
J gene: TRBJ2-5
D gene: NA
CDR3 protein: CASSLGGSGQETQYF

V gene: TRBV7-8
J gene: TRBJ2-7
D gene: NA
CDR3 protein: CASSSSSHEQYF

V gene: TRBV7-8
J gene: TRBJ1-4
D gene: NA
CDR3 protein: CASSAAQSEKLFF

V gene: TRBV4-3
J gene: TRBJ2-3
D gene: TRBD1
CDR3 protein: CASSSLGTGGLTDTQYF

V gene: TRBV29-1
J gene: TRBJ2-2
D gene: NA
CDR3 protein: CSVARGSAGELFF

V gene: TRBV28
J gene: TRBJ2-7
D gene: TRBD2
CDR3 protein: CASSLRTSGPSYEQYF

V gene: TRBV5-1
J gene: TRBJ2-2
D gene: NA
CDR3 protein: CASSLVGSANTGELFF

V gene: TRBV6-2/TRBV6-3
J gene: TRBJ1-2
D gene: NA
CDR3 protein: CASSYGGGSYGYTF

V gene: TRBV7-8
J gene: TRBJ2-1
D gene: NA
CDR3 protein: CASSQNVAYNEQFF

V gene: TRBV7-9
J gene: TRBJ1-6
D gene: TRBD1
CDR3 protein: CASSRQGPPGSPLHF

V gene: TRBV28
J gene: TRBJ2-2
D gene: NA
CDR3 protein: CASSPPVTGELFF

V gene: TRBV5-6
J gene: TRBJ1-2
D gene: NA
CDR3 protein: CASSSTRYGYTF

V gene: TRBV7-9
J gene: TRBJ2-1
D gene: NA
CDR3 protein: CASSLSLAVSEQFF